This T cell receptor (beta chain) derives from a study of cytomegalovirus exposure and HLA in healthy donors. Comments on this clone: Antigen specificity is unknown.

Germline V lookup: CDR1 SGHNT, CDR2 YYREEE (reference sequence). The CDR3 spans 16 residues. Trimming removed 0 bases from V and 8 bases from J, with 20 bases in between. Findings and caveats of the study: The later analysis indicated that the majority of CMV-associated TCR beta chains appeared HLA-restricted. In a later analysis, an Asian-associated ancestry cluster reportedly showed fewer N-insertions than the roughly 700-donor mean. Productive status was seen about 90% or about 30% of the time for most TCR beta V segments in an earlier analysis. Most subjects had HLA-A and HLA-B alleles reportedly predicted accurately by TCR beta sequences.

PCR involved 60 Vbeta and 13 Jbeta primers. The assay was immunoSEQ multiplex PCR, and TCRdb's table has in-frame clones only and misses some. The data show approximately 190,000 clones, with over 70% seen just once and 1.7% held by the top ten. This TCR was recovered from a man aged 40-55 years in good health and CMV-seropositive. V usage is TRBV5-4 and J usage is TRBJ1-2; D unclear. Specimen: PBMCs. The CDR3 reads CASSLAGGGNMGGYTF. The CDR3 DNA sequence: TGTGCCAGCAGCTTGGCGGGTGGAGGGAACATGGGCGGCTACACCTTC.